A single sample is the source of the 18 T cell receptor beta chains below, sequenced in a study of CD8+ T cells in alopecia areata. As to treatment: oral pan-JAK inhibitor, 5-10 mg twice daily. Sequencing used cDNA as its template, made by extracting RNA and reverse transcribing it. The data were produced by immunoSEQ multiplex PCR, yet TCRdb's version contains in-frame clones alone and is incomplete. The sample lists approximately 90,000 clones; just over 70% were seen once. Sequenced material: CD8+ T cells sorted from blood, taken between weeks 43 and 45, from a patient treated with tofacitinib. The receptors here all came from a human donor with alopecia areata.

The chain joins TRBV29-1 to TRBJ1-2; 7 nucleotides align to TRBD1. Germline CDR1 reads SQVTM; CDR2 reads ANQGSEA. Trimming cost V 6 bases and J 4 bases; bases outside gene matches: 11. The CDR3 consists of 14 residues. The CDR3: CSVPAGAGGYGYTF. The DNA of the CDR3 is TGCAGCGTCCCCGCGGGGGCAGGGGGCTATGGCTACACCTTC. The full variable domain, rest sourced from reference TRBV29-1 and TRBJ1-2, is SAVISQKPSRDICQRGTSLTIQCQVDSQVTMMFWYRQQPGQSLTLIATANQGSEATYESGFVIDKFPISRPNLTFSTLTVSNMSPEDSSIYLCSVPAGAGGYGYTFGSGTRLTVV.

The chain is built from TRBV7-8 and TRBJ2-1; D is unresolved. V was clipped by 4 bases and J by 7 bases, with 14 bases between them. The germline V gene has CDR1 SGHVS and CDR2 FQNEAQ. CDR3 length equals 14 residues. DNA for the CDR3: TGTGCCAGCAGCTCCAGCCATAGTGGGAATGAGCAGTTCTTC. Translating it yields CASSSSHSGNEQFF.

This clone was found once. The CDR3 here is CASSPRRTSGGHTPTDTQYF. CDR3 DNA: TGTGCCAGCAGCCCACGCCGGACTAGCGGGGGGCATACGCCCACAGATACGCAGTATTTT. The V gene is TRBV13, the J gene TRBJ2-3; TRBD2 matches 14 bases. V was pared by 5 bases and J by 2 bases, with 15 bases of the junction left unmatched. This CDR3 is 20 amino acids long. Per germline, CDR1 PRHDT and CDR2 FYEKMQ (reference sequence).

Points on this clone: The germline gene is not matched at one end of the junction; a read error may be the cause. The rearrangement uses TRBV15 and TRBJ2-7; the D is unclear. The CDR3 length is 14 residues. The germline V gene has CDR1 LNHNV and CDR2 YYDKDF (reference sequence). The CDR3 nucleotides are TGTGCCACCAGCGGAGAGCCCCGGCCTTACGAGCAGTACTTC. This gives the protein CATSGEPRPYEQYF.

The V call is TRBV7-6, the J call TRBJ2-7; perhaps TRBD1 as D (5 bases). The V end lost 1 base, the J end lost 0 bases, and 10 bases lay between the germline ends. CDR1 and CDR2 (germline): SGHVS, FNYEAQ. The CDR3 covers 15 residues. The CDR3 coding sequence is TGTGCCAGCAGCTTAGATAGACAGACCTCCTACGAGCAGTACTTC. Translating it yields CASSLDRQTSYEQYF.

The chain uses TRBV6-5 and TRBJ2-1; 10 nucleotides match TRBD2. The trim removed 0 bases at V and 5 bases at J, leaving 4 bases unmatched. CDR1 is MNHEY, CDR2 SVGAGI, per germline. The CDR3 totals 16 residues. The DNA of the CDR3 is TGTGCCAGCAGTTACTCCGGACTAGCGGAGGACAATGAGCAGTTCTTC. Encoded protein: CASSYSGLAEDNEQFF.

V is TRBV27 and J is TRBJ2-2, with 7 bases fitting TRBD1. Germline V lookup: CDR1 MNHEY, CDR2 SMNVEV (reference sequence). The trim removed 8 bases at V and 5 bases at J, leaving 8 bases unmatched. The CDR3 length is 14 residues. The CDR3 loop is CASSQGGLTGELFF. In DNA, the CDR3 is TGTGCCAGCTCGCAAGGGGGCTTGACCGGGGAGCTGTTTTTT.

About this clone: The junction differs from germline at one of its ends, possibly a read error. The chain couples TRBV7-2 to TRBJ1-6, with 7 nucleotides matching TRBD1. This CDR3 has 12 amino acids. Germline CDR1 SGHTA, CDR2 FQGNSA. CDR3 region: CASSLLGQRFSF. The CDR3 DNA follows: TGTGCCAGCAGCTTATTGGGACAGAGGTTCTCCTTT. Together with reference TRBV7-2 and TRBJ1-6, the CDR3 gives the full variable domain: GAGVSQSPSNKVTEKGKDVELRCDPISGHTALYWYRQSLGQGLEFLIYFQGNSAPDKSGLPSDRFSAERTGGSVSTLTIQRTQQEDSAVYLCASSLLGQRFSFGNGTRLTVT.

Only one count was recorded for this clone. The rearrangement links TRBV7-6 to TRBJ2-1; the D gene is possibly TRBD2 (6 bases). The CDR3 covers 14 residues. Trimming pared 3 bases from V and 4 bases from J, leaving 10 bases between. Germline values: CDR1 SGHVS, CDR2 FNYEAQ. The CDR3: CASSFGTSYNEQFF. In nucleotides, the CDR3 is TGTGCCAGCAGCTTTGGGACTTCATACAATGAGCAGTTCTTC.

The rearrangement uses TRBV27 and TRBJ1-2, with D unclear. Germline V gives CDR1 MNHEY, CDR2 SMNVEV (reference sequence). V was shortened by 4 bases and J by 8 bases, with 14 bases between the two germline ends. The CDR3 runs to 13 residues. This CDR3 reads CASSSPRYSGYTF. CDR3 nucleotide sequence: TGTGCCAGCAGTTCCCCCCGATATAGCGGCTACACCTTC.

As DNA, the CDR3 is TGTGCCAGTGGGGACCTCCCCGAAGCTTTCTTT. As protein: CASGDLPEAFF. This chain joins TRBV19 and TRBJ1-1, with D perhaps matching TRBD1 (5 bases). CDR3 length: 11 amino acids. V was cut by 8 bases and J by 8 bases, with 12 bases left in between. Germline V CDR1 and CDR2: LNHDA, SQIVND (reference sequence).

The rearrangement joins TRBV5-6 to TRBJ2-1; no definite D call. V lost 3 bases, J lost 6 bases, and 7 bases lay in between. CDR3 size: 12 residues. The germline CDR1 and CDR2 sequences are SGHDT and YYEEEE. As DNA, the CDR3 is TGTGCCAGCAGCTCCTCGGGCAATGAGCAGTTCTTC. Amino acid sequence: CASSSSGNEQFF. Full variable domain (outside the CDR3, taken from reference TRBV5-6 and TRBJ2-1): DAGVTQSPTHLIKTRGQQVTLRCSPKSGHDTVSWYQQALGQGPQFIFQYYEEEERQRGNFPDRFSGHQFPNYSSELNVNALLLGDSALYLCASSSSGNEQFFGPGTRLTVL.

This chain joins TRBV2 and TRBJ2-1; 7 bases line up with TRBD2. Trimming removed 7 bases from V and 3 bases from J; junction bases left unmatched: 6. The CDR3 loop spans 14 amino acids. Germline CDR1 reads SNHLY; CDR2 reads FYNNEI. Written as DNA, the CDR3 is TGTGCCAGCACCCTGGGGGGGGACTACAATGAGCAGTTCTTC. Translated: CASTLGGDYNEQFF.

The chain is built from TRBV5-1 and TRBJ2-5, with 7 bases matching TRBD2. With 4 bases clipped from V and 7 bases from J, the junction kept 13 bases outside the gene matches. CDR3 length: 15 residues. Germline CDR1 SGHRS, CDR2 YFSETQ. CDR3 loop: CASSAAHGGIRTQYF. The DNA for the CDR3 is TGCGCCAGCAGCGCGGCCCACGGGGGGATTCGGACCCAGTACTTC.

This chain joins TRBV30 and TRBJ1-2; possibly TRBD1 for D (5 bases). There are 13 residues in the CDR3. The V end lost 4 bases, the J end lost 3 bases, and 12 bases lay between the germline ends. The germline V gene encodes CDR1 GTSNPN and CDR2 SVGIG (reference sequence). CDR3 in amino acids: CAWMDQGYYGYTF. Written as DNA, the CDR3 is TGTGCCTGGATGGATCAGGGTTACTATGGCTACACCTTC.

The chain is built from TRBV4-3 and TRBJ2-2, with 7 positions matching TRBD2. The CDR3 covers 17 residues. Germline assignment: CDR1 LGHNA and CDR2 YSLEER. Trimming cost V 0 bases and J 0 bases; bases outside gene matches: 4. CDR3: CASSQDGRGANTGELFF. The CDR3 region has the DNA TGCGCCAGCAGCCAAGACGGTCGGGGGGCGAACACCGGGGAGCTGTTTTTT.

The CDR3 DNA follows: TGTGCCTGGAGTGTACAGGCTAGCGGGGGGACCCAGTACTTC. Translated, it gives CAWSVQASGGTQYF. The chain is built from TRBV30 and TRBJ2-5, with 10 bases aligning to TRBD2. V lost 0 bases to trimming and J lost 7 bases; unmatched junction nucleotides: 5. CDR3 size: 14 residues. Germline assignment: CDR1 GTSNPN and CDR2 SVGIG (reference sequence).

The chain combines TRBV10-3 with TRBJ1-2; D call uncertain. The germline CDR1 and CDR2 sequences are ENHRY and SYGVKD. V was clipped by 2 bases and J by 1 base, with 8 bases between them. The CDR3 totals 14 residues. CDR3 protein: CAISEGPDNYGYTF. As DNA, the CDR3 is TGTGCCATCAGTGAGGGGCCTGATAACTATGGCTACACCTTC.